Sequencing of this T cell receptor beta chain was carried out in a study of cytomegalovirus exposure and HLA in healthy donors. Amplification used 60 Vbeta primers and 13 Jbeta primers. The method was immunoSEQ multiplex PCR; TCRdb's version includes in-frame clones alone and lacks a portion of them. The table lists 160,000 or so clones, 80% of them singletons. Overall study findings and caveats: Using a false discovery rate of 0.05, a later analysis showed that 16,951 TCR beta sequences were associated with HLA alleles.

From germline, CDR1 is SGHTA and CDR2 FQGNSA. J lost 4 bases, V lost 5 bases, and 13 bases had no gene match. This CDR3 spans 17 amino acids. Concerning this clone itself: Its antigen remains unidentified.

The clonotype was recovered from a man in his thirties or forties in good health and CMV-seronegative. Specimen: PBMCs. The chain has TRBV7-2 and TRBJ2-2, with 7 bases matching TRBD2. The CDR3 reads CASSVRGVGRITGELFF. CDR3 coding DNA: TGTGCCAGCAGCGTCCGGGGGGTCGGACGGATCACCGGGGAGCTGTTTTTT.